The T cell receptor (beta chain) described here comes from a study of blood T cell repertoires in COVID-19. Study in general: Sites across the United States, Italy and Spain contributed samples from acute and convalescent COVID-19. PBMCs, B-cell-depleted T cells, or T cells provided the cDNA or gDNA that made up the material.

This CDR3 contains 17 residues. V was pared by 2 bases and J by 7 bases, with 23 bases between. CDR1 and CDR2 (germline): LGHNA, YNFKEQ. The authors' processing: Estimation of nucleated cell counts was performed using reference gene primer amplification. Clones were read by immunoSEQ multiplex PCR, and TCRdb kept only the in-frame ones, dropping some. V, J and clone size are taken as reported in that table, and D and trimming were inferred from the DNA itself. Of 70,000 to 95,000 clones in the sample, around four fifths were seen once. The chain recombines TRBV4-2 with TRBJ1-2; no clear D gene. The sequenced material came from peripheral blood. The sequence was collected from a woman in her seventies with active or convalescent COVID-19. In DNA form, the CDR3 reads TGTGCCAGCAGCCAAACCTATACCGGGATTAGGTATGGTGGCTACACCTTC. Its translation is CASSQTYTGIRYGGYTF.